This T cell receptor beta chain was documented in a study of blood T cell repertoires in COVID-19. Study as a whole: Acute-phase and convalescent COVID-19 samples originated in the United States, Italy and Spain. Nucleic acid was either cDNA or gDNA, and it came from T cells, B-cell-depleted T cells, or PBMCs.

The authors' processing: Estimation of nucleated cell counts relied on the amplification of reference gene primers. The table came from immunoSEQ multiplex PCR; TCRdb's copy has only in-frame clones and leaves some out. V and J calls and clone size are as listed in that table; D and trimming were resolved from the DNA. The sample holds roughly 120,000 clones; roughly nine tenths are singletons and the top ten take approximately 1.7%. The CDR3 has 15 residues. Germline V CDR1 and CDR2: MDHEN, SYDVKM. V was pared by 6 bases and J by 3 bases, with 14 bases between. The sequencing sample was made of peripheral blood. The chain employs TRBV28 and TRBJ1-4, with D possibly TRBD1 on 6 matching bases. The TCR originated in a human donor with active COVID-19. The donor label of this sample is uncertain. The chain's CDR3 is CASSYGTLPNEKLFF. The CDR3 nucleotides are TGTGCCAGCAGCTATGGGACACTACCTAATGAAAAACTGTTTTTT.